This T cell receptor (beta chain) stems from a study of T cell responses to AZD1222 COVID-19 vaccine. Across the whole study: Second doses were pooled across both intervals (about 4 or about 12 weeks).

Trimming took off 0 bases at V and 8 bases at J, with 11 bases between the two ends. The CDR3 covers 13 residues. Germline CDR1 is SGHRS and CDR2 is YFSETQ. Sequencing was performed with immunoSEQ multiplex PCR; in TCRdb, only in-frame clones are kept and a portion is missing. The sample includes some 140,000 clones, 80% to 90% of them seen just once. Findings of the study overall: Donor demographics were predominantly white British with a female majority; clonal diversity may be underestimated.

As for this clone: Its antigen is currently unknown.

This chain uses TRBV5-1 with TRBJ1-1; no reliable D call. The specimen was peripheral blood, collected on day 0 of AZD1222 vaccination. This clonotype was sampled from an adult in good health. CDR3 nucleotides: TGCGCCAGCAGCTTGGGGGCGGGTACGGAAGCTTTCTTT. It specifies CASSLGAGTEAFF.